Only one count was recorded for the clone carrying this T cell receptor (beta chain). Generated by immunoSEQ multiplex PCR, the TCRdb table keeps only in-frame clones and is missing some. The repertoire holds 250,000 to 350,000 clones, with roughly 90% as singletons. Assignment of participants to cohorts was predicated upon participant-reported clinical history. Donors of Cohort 3 who recovered were those that had two negative PCRs, clearance, or symptom resolution. The data derive from a study of blood T cell repertoires in COVID-19. At the level of the study: Specimens from acute and convalescent COVID-19 originated in the United States, Italy and Spain.

This clonotype originated in a man in his fifties or sixties who had recovered from COVID-19. Sequences were obtained from PBMCs or T cells enriched from blood (not recorded which).

CDR3 region: CASSYTSTGYGYTF. Here the CDR3 DNA reads TGTGCCAGCAGTTATACGTCTACGGGCTATGGCTACACCTTC. This chain uses TRBV6-5 with TRBJ1-2; no clear D gene. The germline V gene encodes CDR1 MNHEY and CDR2 SVGAGI. V lost 3 bases to trimming and J lost 4 bases, with 12 bases between them. This CDR3 has 14 amino acids.